The 23 T cell receptor beta chains given below trace back to one sample, sequenced in a study of CD8+ T cells in alopecia areata. RNA extraction was followed by reverse transcription into cDNA, which acted as the sequencing template. The data were produced by immunoSEQ multiplex PCR, yet TCRdb's version contains in-frame clones alone and is incomplete. The sample records around 210,000 clones, roughly three fifths being singletons. The sequenced sample consisted of CD8+ T cells sorted from blood. These TCRs come from a human donor in good health.

This chain connects TRBV5-6 to TRBJ2-7; D not resolved. V was pared by 2 bases and J by 7 bases, with 7 bases between. Germline-derived CDR1 and CDR2 are SGHDT and YYEEEE. The length of the CDR3 is 11 residues. As DNA, the CDR3 is TGTGCCAGCAGCTTTCTTGTTGAGCAGTACTTC. Its protein is CASSFLVEQYF.

The chain uses TRBV6-5 and TRBJ1-5; unclear D gene. Germline V gene lookup returns CDR1 MNHEY and CDR2 SVGAGI. Trimming left V 6 bases short and J 1 base short, with 7 bases between. CDR3 length: 13 residues. The CDR3 nucleotides read TGTGCCAGCAGCCCGGGGAGCAATCAGCCCCAGCATTTT. Protein: CASSPGSNQPQHF.

The rearrangement links TRBV25-1 to TRBJ2-5, with D perhaps TRBD1 (5 bases). Between the trimmed V and J ends, which lost 3 bases and 5 bases, there was a span of 7 bases. The germline CDR1 and CDR2 sequences are MGHDK and SYGVNS. The CDR3 extends over 12 amino acids. CDR3 protein: CASSDRQETQYF. CDR3 coding DNA: TGTGCCAGCAGTGATCGACAGGAGACCCAGTACTTC.

This chain joins TRBV5-6 and TRBJ1-5, with a weak D call TRBD1 (5 bases). In germline, CDR1 is SGHDT, CDR2 YYEEEE. V lost 4 bases and J lost 7, with 15 bases in between. CDR3 length: 14 amino acids. CDR3 residues: CASSEGTGGQPQHF. CDR3 DNA sequence: TGTGCCAGCAGCGAGGGAACAGGTGGGCAGCCCCAGCATTTT.

Here the CDR3 DNA reads TGCAGCGTGAAGGGGACAGGGGAGTATGACTATGGCTACACCTTC. Its translation is CSVKGTGEYDYGYTF. The chain carries TRBV29-1 and TRBJ1-2; 10 bases are a match to TRBD1. The CDR3 runs to 15 residues. In germline, CDR1 is SQVTM, CDR2 ANQGSEA. Germline trimming cut 6 bases from V and 3 bases from J; bases unmatched to any gene: 10.

Concerning this clone itself: Other DNA variants within this sample encode the same CDR3. This chain links TRBV7-9 with TRBJ2-7; D tentatively reads TRBD1 or TRBD2 (5 bases each). Trimming left V 5 bases short and J 4 bases short, with 15 bases between. Germline lookup yields CDR1 SEHNR and CDR2 FQNEAQ (reference sequence). This CDR3 spans 14 amino acids. CDR3 amino acids: CASSPGTDGYEQYF. For the CDR3, the DNA is TGTGCCAGCAGCCCGGGGACGGACGGGTACGAGCAGTACTTC.

V usage is TRBV4-1 and J usage is TRBJ2-5; TRBD1 matches at 10 bases. The V segment lost 3 bases and the J segment 4 bases; nucleotides outside the gene matches: 11. Per the germline V gene, CDR1 is MGHRA and CDR2 is YSYEKL. The CDR3 is made up of 17 amino acids. CDR3 protein: CASSQVSGTGALETQYF. The DNA for the CDR3 is TGCGCCAGCAGCCAGGTCTCCGGGACAGGGGCCCTAGAGACCCAGTACTTC.

The chain has TRBV10-2 and TRBJ2-5; D uncertain. Germline V lookup: CDR1 WSHSY, CDR2 SAAADI. The CDR3 totals 10 residues. With 10 bases removed from V and 5 bases from J, the gap between germline ends came to 8 bases. The CDR3 DNA sequence: TGCGCCACAGGAGAGGAGACCCAGTACTTC. This codes for CATGEETQYF.

The chain has TRBV2 and TRBJ1-5; D remains unclear. CDR3 size: 14 residues. Trimming stripped 3 bases from V and 2 bases from J, with 8 bases between. Germline V gene lookup returns CDR1 SNHLY and CDR2 FYNNEI. CDR3 region: CASSDGFGNQPQHF. CDR3 nucleotides: TGTGCCAGCAGTGACGGGTTTGGCAATCAGCCCCAGCATTTT.

This chain uses TRBV10-3 with TRBJ2-6, with D perhaps TRBD1 or TRBD2 (7 bases each). The ends were cut back, 2 bases at V and 2 bases at J, with 13 bases in the middle. This CDR3 is 17 amino acids long. Per germline, CDR1 ENHRY and CDR2 SYGVKD. CDR3 sequence (DNA): TGTGCCATCAGTGAGACCCAGGGGGGGACTGGGGCCAACGTCCTGACTTTC. Translation: CAISETQGGTGANVLTF.

The chain employs TRBV4-1 and TRBJ2-7; D tentatively fits TRBD1 or TRBD2 (6 bases each). CDR3 length: 15 residues. Deletions cut 7 bases from V and 7 bases from J, with 23 bases between. The germline V gene has CDR1 MGHRA and CDR2 YSYEKL. CDR3 coding DNA: TGCGCCAGCACCTCACTAGGAGGGGGTATGGGGGAGCAGTACTTC. Encoded protein: CASTSLGGGMGEQYF.

This clone showed up just a few times. V is TRBV2 and J is TRBJ2-7; D is possibly TRBD2 (5 bases). Trimming left V 11 bases short and J 2 bases short, with 25 bases between. Germline CDR1 reads SNHLY; CDR2 reads FYNNEI. The CDR3 has 16 amino acids. The CDR3 DNA sequence: TGTGCCCGGGAACCCCGACCCTATACAGAGACCTACGAGCAGTACTTC. Protein sequence: CAREPRPYTETYEQYF.

This chain links TRBV4-1 with TRBJ2-7; unclear D gene. Deletions cut 3 bases from V and 6 bases from J, with 12 bases between. The CDR3 sequence is 13 residues long. Germline V gene lookup returns CDR1 MGHRA and CDR2 YSYEKL. The CDR3 DNA sequence: TGCGCCAGCAGCCAGGCATTAAGGGTCGAGCAGTACTTC. This gives the protein CASSQALRVEQYF.

In nucleotides, the CDR3 is TGTGCCACCAGCAGGGACCGCGCCGCGCGGGAGCAGTACTTC. It yields the protein CATSRDRAAREQYF. The chain has TRBV15 and TRBJ2-7; D not certain. CDR1 LNHNV and CDR2 YYDKDF come from the germline V gene (reference sequence). This CDR3 spans 14 amino acids. The V and J ends lost 3 bases and 7 bases respectively, with 16 bases between them.

A few counts support this clone. The gene calls are TRBV7-9 and TRBJ2-7; TRBD2 matches 14 bases. V trimming: 5 bases; J trimming: 6 bases; junction bases outside the gene matches: 3. CDR1 and CDR2 (germline): SEHNR, FQNEAQ (reference sequence). The CDR3 is made up of 14 amino acids. In DNA, the CDR3 is TGTGCCAGCAGCCGGGGGACTAGCGGGGGCGAGCAGTACTTC. Translated, it gives CASSRGTSGGEQYF.

The rearrangement uses TRBV15 and TRBJ2-5; TRBD1 agrees at 7 bases. The V gene end was trimmed by 0 bases and the J gene end by 1 base; junction bases not matched to a gene: 8. The CDR3 covers 17 residues. CDR1 is LNHNV and CDR2 is YYDKDF in the germline V gene (reference sequence). Here the CDR3 reads CATSRDWPGQTQETQYF. In DNA form, the CDR3 reads TGTGCCACCAGCAGAGACTGGCCGGGACAGACCCAAGAGACCCAGTACTTC.

This chain uses TRBV29-1 with TRBJ1-2; D gene unclear. CDR1 and CDR2 (germline): SQVTM, ANQGSEA. Between the trimmed V and J ends, which lost 2 bases and 3 bases, there was a span of 10 bases. The CDR3 consists of 13 residues. CDR3 residues: CSVEWSSYYGYTF. CDR3 bases: TGCAGCGTTGAATGGTCTAGCTACTATGGCTACACCTTC.

Concerning this clone itself: A read error may account for a junction end that differs from germline. J is TRBJ1-1 and V is TRBV5-1; D is possibly TRBD1 (6 bases). The CDR3 is made up of 15 amino acids. In germline, CDR1 is SGHRS, CDR2 YFSETQ. CDR3 residues: CASSFDRRQDTEAFF. The CDR3 DNA sequence: TGCGCCAGCAGCTTCGATAGGAGACAGGACACCGAAGCTTTCTTT.

The gene calls are TRBV25-1 and TRBJ1-1; 9 bases fit TRBD1. Germline V gene sequence: CDR1 MGHDK, CDR2 SYGVNS. V lost 3 bases to trimming and J lost 0 bases; unmatched junction nucleotides: 11. This CDR3 spans 18 amino acids. The CDR3 loop is CASSDQRGTGLMNTEAFF. The CDR3 DNA follows: TGTGCCAGCAGTGACCAGAGGGGGACAGGGCTCATGAACACTGAAGCTTTCTTT.

There are a few counts of this clone. The chain joins TRBV27 to TRBJ1-2, with unresolved D. The CDR3 has 13 amino acids. The ends were cut back, 5 bases at V and 8 bases at J, with 15 bases in the middle. CDR1 MNHEY and CDR2 SMNVEV come from the germline V gene (reference sequence). The CDR3 DNA is TGTGCCAGCAGTCCCTTGGGGTCGGGCGGCTACACCTTC. Encoded protein: CASSPLGSGGYTF.

This clone was found a few times. It is unclear where the CDR3 begins or ends on the DNA, so no DNA is shown, and the CDR3 is as TCRdb lists it. The chain links TRBV12-5 to TRBJ1-1. Germline values: CDR1 LGHNT, CDR2 FRNRAP. The CDR3 adds up to 14 amino acids, both ends counted. The CDR3 spells CASGLGTGNTEAFF.

This clone was seen just once. V is TRBV9 and J is TRBJ2-1; possible D gene TRBD2, 5 bases. Trimming took 7 bases from V and 8 from J, leaving 7 bases between them. This CDR3 comprises 10 residues. The germline V gene has CDR1 SGDLS and CDR2 YYNGEE. The chain's CDR3 is CASAGHEQFF. The CDR3 DNA sequence: TGTGCCAGCGCGGGCCATGAGCAGTTCTTC.

This clone was seen more than once but under ten times. The chain couples TRBV5-1 to TRBJ2-3, with 7 positions matching TRBD2. Per germline, CDR1 SGHRS and CDR2 YFSETQ. The V gene end was trimmed by 0 bases and the J gene end by 2 bases; junction bases not matched to a gene: 6. This CDR3 spans 16 amino acids. Written as DNA, the CDR3 is TGCGCCAGCAGCTTGGAGCGAGCGGGGAACACAGATACGCAGTATTTT. It codes for CASSLERAGNTDTQYF.